The present entry profiles one T cell receptor beta chain with its context. The antigen is undetermined. TCRdb re-called the reads with MiXCR, one entry per CDR3 protein. The data hold about 83,000 distinct CDR3 sequences, with 25% to 30% observed a single time. The sample is drawn from a study of T cell repertoires in cytomegalovirus infection. About the research overall: In the study, CMV epitopes included recently identified HLA-C-restricted and well-studied HLA-B-restricted ones. It can be stated that public TCR beta signatures indicated CMV infection as well as a matching HLA type. Study-wide results and caveats: The ex vivo response was dominated by HLA-C-restricted CMV-specific TCR beta clonotypes.

The CDR3 extends over 14 amino acids. Trimming cost V 0 bases and J 0 bases, with 7 bases left between them. Looked up from germline, CDR1 is SGHRS and CDR2 is YFSETQ. The sample here was CD8+ T cells from cultured PBMCs, taken from culture after CMV antigen stimulation. The J gene is TRBJ2-7, the V gene TRBV5-1, with D unclear. The sequence was collected from a human donor in good health (CMV status not recorded). Some clones in this sample may be carry-over from other donors' samples. The CDR3 DNA follows: TGCGCCAGCAGCTTGGTCCCGGGCTCCTACGAGCAGTACTTC. Translating it yields CASSLVPGSYEQYF. The full variable domain, its missing parts supplied by reference TRBV5-1 and TRBJ2-7, is KAGVTQTPRYLIKTRGQQVTLSCSPISGHRSVSWYQQTPGQGLQFLFEYFSETQRNKGNFPGRFSGRQFSNSRSEMNVSTLELGDSALYLCASSLVPGSYEQYFGPGTRLTVT.